One sample yielded the 32 T cell receptor beta chains listed below, sequenced in a study of shared clonotypes between healthy human individuals. Assay used: immunoSEQ multiplex PCR; TCRdb lists only in-frame clones, some missing. The data show around 1.1 million clones, about 80% seen once. The sample consisted of memory CD4+ T cells from PBMCs. Subset in this sample: CD45RA-negative fraction. Source of these receptors: a man between 18 and 29 years old in good health. Some clones in this sample may be carry-over from other donors' samples.

A note on this clone: The same CDR3 also results from other DNA sequences found in this sample. The J gene is TRBJ1-1, the V gene TRBV29-1; 8 bases align to TRBD1. The CDR3 covers 13 residues. After removal of 6 bases from V and 1 base from J, the junction contained 4 bases not matched to a gene. From germline, CDR1 is SQVTM and CDR2 ANQGSEA. CDR3: CSVRQGRNTEAFF. DNA for the CDR3: TGCAGCGTCCGACAGGGGCGGAACACTGAAGCTTTCTTT. The full variable domain, with the rest looked up from reference TRBV29-1 and TRBJ1-1, is SAVISQKPSRDICQRGTSLTIQCQVDSQVTMMFWYRQQPGQSLTLIATANQGSEATYESGFVIDKFPISRPNLTFSTLTVSNMSPEDSSIYLCSVRQGRNTEAFFGQGTRLTVV.

The chain combines TRBV18 with TRBJ1-5, with a possible D match to TRBD1 (6 bases). The CDR3 length is 15 residues. Germline V gene sequence: CDR1 KGHSH, CDR2 LQKENI. V was trimmed by 6 bases and J by 1 base, leaving 13 bases between them. This CDR3 is CASSEQGSSNQPQHF. The CDR3 nucleotides are TGTGCCAGCTCCGAACAGGGTTCGAGCAATCAGCCCCAGCATTTT. Using reference TRBV18 and TRBJ1-5 for the parts outside the CDR3, the full variable domain is NAGVMQNPRHLVRRRGQEARLRCSPMKGHSHVYWYRQLPEEGLKFMVYLQKENIIDESGMPKERFSAEFPKEGPSILRIQQVVRGDSAAYFCASSEQGSSNQPQHFGDGTRLSIL.

The table lists this clone with many counts. This chain links TRBV7-8 with TRBJ2-7; no firm D call. Between the trimmed V and J ends, which lost 1 base and 2 bases, there was a span of 15 bases. CDR1 is SGHVS and CDR2 is FQNEAQ in the germline V gene. There are 16 residues in the CDR3. The DNA for the CDR3 is TGTGCCAGCAGCTTAGGGTCCCTGAATGTCCCCTACGAGCAGTACTTC. This sequence encodes CASSLGSLNVPYEQYF.

V gene TRBV4-2 combines with J gene TRBJ1-1; D perhaps matches TRBD1 (6 bases). Trimming stripped 6 bases from V and 8 bases from J, with 16 bases between. CDR3 length: 13 amino acids. Germline V CDR1 and CDR2: LGHNA, YNFKEQ. CDR3 DNA: TGTGCCAGCAGAGGGGGATCCAGCCAGGAAGCTTTCTTT. As protein: CASRGGSSQEAFF.

The V gene is TRBV27, the J gene TRBJ2-1, with 8 bases matching TRBD2. The V gene's germline CDR1 is MNHEY and CDR2 SMNVEV (reference sequence). The V and J ends lost 1 base and 15 bases, in that order; junction bases with no gene match: 5. The CDR3 consists of 12 residues. The CDR3 loop reads CASSLLAGQPFF. In DNA form, the CDR3 reads TGTGCCAGCAGTTTATTAGCGGGACAACCGTTCTTC.

This chain links TRBV2 with TRBJ2-3; the match to TRBD1 covers 8 bases. Germline CDR1 and CDR2: SNHLY and FYNNEI. This CDR3 spans 15 amino acids. Trimming at V came to 6 bases and at J to 2 bases, leaving 7 bases not matched to a gene. CDR3 sequence: CASSLDRAFTDTQYF. CDR3 nucleotide sequence: TGTGCCAGCAGCCTGGACAGGGCATTCACAGATACGCAGTATTTT.

The V and J genes are TRBV14 and TRBJ1-5; D is possibly TRBD1 (6 bases). Per the germline V gene, CDR1 is SGHDN and CDR2 is FVKESK. The V and J ends lost 1 base and 6 bases respectively, with 13 bases between them. The CDR3 loop spans 15 amino acids. CDR3 bases: TGTGCCAGCAGCCAAGGGCGGGGGGCTGGTCAGCCCCAGCATTTT. This encodes CASSQGRGAGQPQHF. The full variable domain, with the rest looked up from reference TRBV14 and TRBJ1-5, is EAGVTQFPSHSVIEKGQTVTLRCDPISGHDNLYWYRRVMGKEIKFLLHFVKESKQDESGMPNNRFLAERTGGTYSTLKVQPAELEDSGVYFCASSQGRGAGQPQHFGDGTRLSIL.

The J gene is TRBJ1-5, the V gene TRBV19; TRBD1 agrees at 7 bases. Unmatched junction bases numbered 4, after V lost 5 bases and J lost 12 bases. CDR1 and CDR2 from the germline V gene are LNHDA and SQIVND (reference sequence). There are 11 residues in the CDR3. The CDR3, as DNA: TGTGCCAGTAGTGCGACAGGGAACCAGCATTTT. Translation gives CASSATGNQHF.

V gene TRBV28 combines with J gene TRBJ1-1, with 8 bases identical to TRBD1. CDR3 length: 15 residues. Germline V gene data show CDR1 as MDHEN and CDR2 as SYDVKM. The ends lost 4 bases at V and 1 base at J; junction bases unmatched: 5. Here the CDR3 reads CASSSTGQGNTEAFF. CDR3 nucleotides: TGTGCCAGCAGTTCCACCGGACAGGGGAACACTGAAGCTTTCTTT.

This chain links TRBV5-1 with TRBJ1-4; D is uncertain. The CDR3 extends over 14 amino acids. CDR1 is SGHRS and CDR2 is YFSETQ in the germline V gene. The V gene lost 0 bases and the J gene lost 6 bases, with 9 bases spanning the gap. DNA for the CDR3: TGCGCCAGCAGCTTGGAGGAGGCCGATGAAAAACTGTTTTTT. Residues: CASSLEEADEKLFF.

Comment on this clone: An end of the junction differs from the germline gene, which may be a read error. The chain uses TRBV6-1 and TRBJ1-1; D is unclear. Germline V gene lookup returns CDR1 MNHNS and CDR2 SASEGT. The CDR3 covers 14 residues. The DNA for the CDR3 is TGTGCCAGCCAGGAAAGAGGGATGGGCACTAAAGCTTTCTTT. Translated: CASQERGMGTKAFF.

This rearrangement joins TRBV28 to TRBJ1-3; weak D call: TRBD1 (5 bases). V gave up 1 base and J gave up 4 bases, with 17 bases separating them. CDR1 is MDHEN and CDR2 is SYDVKM in the germline V gene. The CDR3 loop spans 17 amino acids. The CDR3 DNA is TGTGCCAGCAGTTTATTTTCCGGGGGAGGGCGCGGAAACACCATATATTTT. This sequence encodes CASSLFSGGGRGNTIYF.

The chain links TRBV7-9 to TRBJ2-7, with TRBD1 identical over 7 bases. Per the germline V gene, CDR1 is SEHNR and CDR2 is FQNEAQ (reference sequence). The CDR3 spans 14 residues. The V gene end was trimmed by 5 bases and the J gene end by 2 bases; junction bases not matched to a gene: 6. CDR3 sequence: CASSPRDRAYEQYF. CDR3 DNA: TGTGCCAGCAGCCCCCGGGACAGAGCCTACGAGCAGTACTTC. The full variable domain, its missing parts supplied by reference TRBV7-9 and TRBJ2-7, is DTGVSQNPRHKITKRGQNVTFRCDPISEHNRLYWYRQTLGQGPEFLTYFQNEAQLEKSRLLSDRFSAERPKGSFSTLEIQRTEQGDSAMYLCASSPRDRAYEQYFGPGTRLTVT.

The genes are TRBV2 and TRBJ1-5, with D unresolved. The CDR3 is 12 amino acids. Germline V lookup: CDR1 SNHLY, CDR2 FYNNEI. Trimming removed 8 bases at V and 1 base at J, with 6 bases between. The CDR3 loop reads CASGRSNQPQHF. DNA for the CDR3: TGTGCCAGCGGACGGAGCAATCAGCCCCAGCATTTT.

This chain uses TRBV4-3 with TRBJ1-1, with 9 bases fitting TRBD1. V gave up 0 bases and J gave up 10 bases; unmatched junction bases: 6. The CDR3 totals 14 residues. Germline V lookup: CDR1 LGHNA, CDR2 YSLEER. The CDR3 sequence is CASSQEGQGSRAFF. The CDR3 nucleotides read TGCGCCAGCAGCCAAGAGGGACAGGGAAGTCGAGCTTTCTTT.

A note on this clone: A much larger clone sits a single nucleotide away, making a read error possible. Other nucleotide sequences in the sample specify the same CDR3. The V gene is TRBV28, the J gene TRBJ1-1; D remains ambiguous. The CDR3 covers 14 residues. CDR1 is MDHEN and CDR2 is SYDVKM in the germline V gene. CDR3 sequence reads: CASSPSGGWTEAFF. The CDR3 nucleotides are TGTGCCAGCAGTCCCAGTGGAGGGTGGACTGAGGCTTTCTTT.

The J gene is TRBJ2-3, the V gene TRBV30; tentatively, D is TRBD1 or TRBD2 (5 bases each). Trimming cost V 5 bases and J 14 bases, with 14 bases left between them. Germline-derived CDR1 and CDR2 are GTSNPN and SVGIG (reference sequence). This CDR3 region has 10 residues. Written as DNA, the CDR3 is TGTGCCTGGGGGGACCGGTTCAGGTATTTT. This translates into CAWGDRFRYF.

The rearrangement uses TRBV9 and TRBJ2-7; a weak D match, TRBD2 (5 bases). V was trimmed by 0 bases and J by 0 bases, leaving 13 bases between them. Germline V gene lookup returns CDR1 SGDLS and CDR2 YYNGEE. The CDR3 runs 16 residues. In nucleotides, the CDR3 is TGTGCCAGCAGCGTAGCTCCGGGGATTAGCTCCTACGAGCAGTACTTC. It specifies CASSVAPGISSYEQYF.

V usage is TRBV30 and J usage is TRBJ1-2; TRBD1 might be the D (5 bases). With 4 bases removed from V and 5 bases from J, the gap between germline ends came to 14 bases. Germline V gene data show CDR1 as GTSNPN and CDR2 as SVGIG (reference sequence). The CDR3 is 13 amino acids. Here the CDR3 DNA reads TGTGCCTGGATGAGGGGCCAGCTATATGGCTACACCTTC. Translation gives CAWMRGQLYGYTF.

The chain links TRBV6-5 to TRBJ2-2; D perhaps matches TRBD1 (5 bases). Germline V gives CDR1 MNHEY, CDR2 SVGAGI. The ends were cut back, 8 bases at V and 9 bases at J, with 10 bases in the middle. The CDR3 has 11 amino acids. CDR3 nucleotides: TGTGCCAGCTGGGGCGTACGGGAGCTGTTTTTT. Translation gives CASWGVRELFF.

The chain combines TRBV27 with TRBJ2-1, with D hard to call. The CDR3 is made up of 16 amino acids. Germline-derived CDR1 and CDR2 are MNHEY and SMNVEV (reference sequence). Between the trimmed V and J ends, which lost 5 bases and 7 bases, there was a span of 21 bases. Here the CDR3 reads CASSRTTLIAENEQFF. The CDR3 DNA sequence: TGTGCCAGCAGTAGAACGACTTTGATCGCCGAGAATGAGCAGTTCTTC.

The chain carries TRBV2 and TRBJ1-5; maybe TRBD1 (6 bases). Germline V gene lookup returns CDR1 SNHLY and CDR2 FYNNEI. The CDR3 runs to 14 residues. Trimming left V 6 bases short and J 4 bases short, with 13 bases between. Here the CDR3 DNA reads TGTGCCAGCAGAACACAGGGTGAGAATCAGCCCCAGCATTTT. Its protein is CASRTQGENQPQHF.

The J gene is TRBJ2-5, the V gene TRBV27; possibly TRBD2 for D (6 bases). Germline V gives CDR1 MNHEY, CDR2 SMNVEV (reference sequence). CDR3 size: 14 residues. With 5 bases removed from V and 6 bases from J, the gap between germline ends came to 16 bases. As DNA, the CDR3 is TGTGCCAGCAGTGATAACCGGGAGTTTAAGACCCAGTACTTC. It yields the protein CASSDNREFKTQYF.

This clone was detected only once. The CDR3 here is CASSPGEGRPQHF. For the CDR3, the DNA is TGCGCCAGCAGCCCGGGAGAAGGACGGCCCCAGCATTTT. The genes are TRBV5-1 and TRBJ1-5; D is unresolved. The ends were cut back, 4 bases at V and 9 bases at J, with 14 bases in the middle. The CDR3 has 13 amino acids. Germline CDR1 and CDR2: SGHRS and YFSETQ.

Notes on this clone: Other DNA sequences from this sample encode an identical CDR3 as well. The chain carries TRBV5-1 and TRBJ2-3; 9 nucleotides match TRBD1. The CDR3 is made up of 14 amino acids. The germline V gene encodes CDR1 SGHRS and CDR2 YFSETQ. The V gene end was trimmed by 7 bases and the J gene end by 5 bases; junction bases not matched to a gene: 8. The CDR3: CASSRDREGDTQYF. CDR3 nucleotide sequence: TGCGCCAGCTCCAGGGACAGGGAAGGAGATACGCAGTATTTT.

This chain joins TRBV7-8 and TRBJ2-3; 14 positions agree with TRBD2. CDR1 is SGHVS, CDR2 FQNEAQ, per germline. The CDR3 runs to 15 residues. V shed 5 bases and J 4 bases; nucleotides not matched to a gene: 2. Written as DNA, the CDR3 is TGTGCCAGCAGCGCGACTAGCGGGAGGGCAGATACGCAGTATTTT. Translating it yields CASSATSGRADTQYF. Combining the CDR3 with reference TRBV7-8 and TRBJ2-3 gives the whole variable domain GAGVSQSPRYKVAKRGQDVALRCDPISGHVSLFWYQQALGQGPEFLTYFQNEAQLDKSGLPSDRFFAERPEGSVSTLKIQRTQQEDSAVYLCASSATSGRADTQYFGPGTRLTVL.

The chain is built from TRBV6-4 and TRBJ2-3; D possibly corresponds to TRBD2 (6 bases). Trimming shortened V by 6 bases and J by 3 bases, and 16 bases separated the two germline ends. CDR1 and CDR2 from the germline V gene are MRHNA and SNTAGT. The CDR3 is 15 residues long. The CDR3 here is CASRPRGDPTDTQYF. CDR3 coding DNA: TGTGCCAGCAGACCCCGCGGGGACCCTACAGATACGCAGTATTTT.

The chain combines TRBV28 with TRBJ2-7, with D perhaps matching TRBD1 (6 bases). The germline V gene has CDR1 MDHEN and CDR2 SYDVKM. V lost 6 bases, J lost 1 base, and 19 bases lay in between. The CDR3 extends over 16 amino acids. CDR3 region: CASSPGTLKKSYEQYF. CDR3 nucleotide sequence: TGTGCCAGCAGCCCCGGGACACTAAAAAAATCCTACGAGCAGTACTTC.

Only a few counts were recorded for this clone. One junction end disagrees with the germline gene, perhaps due to a read error. V and J are TRBV5-6 and TRBJ2-1, with 7 nucleotides matching TRBD2. Germline CDR1 reads SGHDT; CDR2 reads YYEEEE. The CDR3 is made up of 18 amino acids. Here the CDR3 DNA reads TGTGCCAGCAGCTACACCGGTTTAAGGACTAGATCCTCCAATGAGCAGTTCTTC. Its protein product is CASSYTGLRTRSSNEQFF.

The chain uses TRBV7-2 and TRBJ2-1, with 12 positions matching TRBD1. Per germline, CDR1 SGHTA and CDR2 FQGNSA. The CDR3 extends over 18 amino acids. Losses at the gene ends were 6 bases for V and 1 base for J; bases not matched to a gene: 10. The CDR3 nucleotides read TGTGCCAGCAGACCACCCCCGGGACAGGGGGCATCCTACAATGAGCAGTTCTTC. Translated, it gives CASRPPPGQGASYNEQFF.

This clone appeared a single time. The chain employs TRBV5-1 and TRBJ2-3; a possible D gene is TRBD2 (5 bases). CDR1 and CDR2 from the germline V gene are SGHRS and YFSETQ. Between the trimmed V and J ends, which lost 4 bases and 5 bases, there was a span of 8 bases. The CDR3 loop spans 12 amino acids. The CDR3 region has the DNA TGCGCCAGCAGCCGGGGTGTAGATACGCAGTATTTT. It encodes CASSRGVDTQYF.

The rearrangement joins TRBV2 to TRBJ2-1; D is possibly TRBD2 (6 bases). V gave up 8 bases and J gave up 4 bases, with 6 bases separating them. This CDR3 is 11 amino acids long. CDR1 and CDR2 from the germline V gene are SNHLY and FYNNEI. CDR3 bases: TGTGCCAGCCTAGCGTACAATGAGCAGTTCTTC. Translated: CASLAYNEQFF.